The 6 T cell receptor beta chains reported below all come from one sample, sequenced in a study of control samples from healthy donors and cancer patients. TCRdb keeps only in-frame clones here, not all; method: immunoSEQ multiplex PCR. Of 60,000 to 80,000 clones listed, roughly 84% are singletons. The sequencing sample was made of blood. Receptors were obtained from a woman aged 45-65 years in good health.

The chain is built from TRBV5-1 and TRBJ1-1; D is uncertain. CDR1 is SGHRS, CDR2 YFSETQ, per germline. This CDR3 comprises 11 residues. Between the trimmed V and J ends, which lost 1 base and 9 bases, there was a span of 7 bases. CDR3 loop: CASSLNKQAFF. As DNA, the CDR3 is TGCGCCAGCAGCTTGAATAAACAAGCTTTCTTT.

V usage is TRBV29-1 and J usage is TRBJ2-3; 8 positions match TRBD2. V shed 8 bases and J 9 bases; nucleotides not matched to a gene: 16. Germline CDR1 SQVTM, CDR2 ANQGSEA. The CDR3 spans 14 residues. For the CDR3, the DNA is TGCAGCTCCCTCGGGCTAGCGGGCTGGGGAACGCAGTATTTT. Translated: CSSLGLAGWGTQYF.

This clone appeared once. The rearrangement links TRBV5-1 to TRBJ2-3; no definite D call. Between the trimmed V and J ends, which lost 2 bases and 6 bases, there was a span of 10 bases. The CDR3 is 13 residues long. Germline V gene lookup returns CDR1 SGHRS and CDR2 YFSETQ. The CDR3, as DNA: TGCGCCAGCAGCTTTTTTGAACTTGATACGCAGTATTTT. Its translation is CASSFFELDTQYF.

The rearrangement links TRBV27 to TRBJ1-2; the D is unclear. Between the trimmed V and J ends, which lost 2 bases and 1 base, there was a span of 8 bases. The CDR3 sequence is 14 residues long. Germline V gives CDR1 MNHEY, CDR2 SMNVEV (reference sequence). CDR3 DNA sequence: TGTGCCAGCAGTTTAGACCGCGGTAACTATGGCTACACCTTC. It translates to CASSLDRGNYGYTF.

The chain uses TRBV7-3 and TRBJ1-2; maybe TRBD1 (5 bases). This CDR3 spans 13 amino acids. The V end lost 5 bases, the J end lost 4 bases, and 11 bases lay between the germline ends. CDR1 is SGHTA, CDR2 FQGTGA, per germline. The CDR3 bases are TGTGCCAGCAGCCCGACAGAGGGCTATGGCTACACCTTC. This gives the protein CASSPTEGYGYTF.

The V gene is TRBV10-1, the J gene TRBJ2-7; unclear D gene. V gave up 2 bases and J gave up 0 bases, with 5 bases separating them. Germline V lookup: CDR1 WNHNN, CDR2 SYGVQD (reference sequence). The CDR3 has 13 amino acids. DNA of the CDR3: TGCGCCAGCAGTGAGGGCCCCTCCTACGAGCAGTACTTC. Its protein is CASSEGPSYEQYF.